This T cell receptor (beta chain) was sequenced for a study of blood T cell repertoires in COVID-19 (dated by TCRdb to the early 2020s). For context, the study as a whole: Collaborator samples came from the United States, Italy and Spain and covered acute and convalescent phases of COVID-19. The material from the prospective study consisted of cDNA or gDNA derived from T cells, B-cell-depleted T cells, or PBMCs. Subjects who had been exposed to COVID-19, were actively infected with it, or had recovered from it provided the deeply sampled blood TCRbeta repertoires that made up the dataset. The repertoires were released in a freely available public database intended as a resource for research on the immune response to SARS-CoV-2. The samples were drawn from two sources: the first 160 participants of the ongoing ImmuneRACE study, and 1,254 subjects contributed by 6 global collaborators. Nearly every sample came with metadata listing a de-identified subject ID, COVID-19 status, age in years and sex. Where available, HLA class I and class II types were obtained from metadata supplied by the sample provider rather than from assay-based typing.

TCRbeta CDR3 regions were amplified from genomic DNA by means of the immunoSEQ Assay, a bias-controlled multiplex PCR. The paper's data handling went like this. Within the assay, amplification of reference gene primers was used to estimate how many nucleated cells each sample contained. Sequence reads were collapsed and filtered to measure the absolute abundance of every unique TCRbeta CDR3 rearrangement. For each sample, productive Simpson clonality was calculated by taking the square root of Simpson's diversity index across productive rearrangements. Not all clones reach the TCRdb copy of this immuneACCESS table, which keeps in-frame sequences only. Checked studies attribute under half of the gap to unresolved V genes and leave the rest unexplained. V, J and clone size reflect that table, while D and trimming were determined from the DNA. The sample table contains more than 350,000 clones; only one count was recorded for 75% to 90% of them. The top ten constitute less than 1.2% of the sample.

A word on this clone: No cognate antigen has been identified for it. No base quality values were provided; no much bigger clone lies one nucleotide off.

Participants in the prospective study were enrolled through a virtual design, were aged roughly 18 to 100 years, and lived in 24 United States geographic areas. In the prospective study, participants were assigned to cohorts based on the clinical history participants reported in a screening survey and a study questionnaire. ImmuneRACE Cohort 3 recovered participants were defined by two consecutive negative NP/OP PCR tests, healthcare professional clearance, or symptom resolution. Mobile phlebotomists in the prospective study collected whole blood, serum and a nasopharyngeal or oropharyngeal swab from every participant. Prospective study participants could optionally give additional blood draws and questionnaires over an approximately 2-month period. Before DNA extraction, blood samples from the prospective study were shipped at room temperature or frozen. Results and caveats for the whole study, not just this receptor: How much clinical and demographic metadata was included differed by source and by participant, and the metadata was provided uncurated.

The germline V gene yields SGHVS for CDR1 and FNYEAQ for CDR2. Including cysteine and phenylalanine, the CDR3 has 16 amino acids. Just CDR3 DNA is preserved here, 48 bases in frame from base 1. V loses 4 bases at its end and J loses 0 bases; junction bases beyond the gene matches: 6. This receptor was taken from a man aged 18 to 29 who had recovered from COVID-19. Sequencing input: PBMCs or T cells enriched from blood (not recorded which). The chain uses TRBV7-6 and TRBJ2-7, with TRBD2 identical over 10 junction bases. The sequenced DNA: TGTGCCAGCAGCTCCCAAGCGGGAGGGGACTCCTACGAGCAGTACTTC. Its translation is CASSSQAGGDSYEQYF.